This is a list of T cell receptor beta chains from one sample in a study of beta chain features in type 1 diabetes. TCRdb's table, derived via immunoSEQ multiplex PCR, lists solely in-frame clones and lacks some. The sample has 200,000 to 250,000 clones, approximately 15% seen once. The sample was naive CD4+ T cells from blood. The receptors derive from a man aged 25-45 years with type 1 diabetes. Both conserved end residues are part of each CDR3. A D gene is named only where the DNA matches it firmly. The size entry is marked missing in some rows and otherwise reads once, few, many or a size class.

TGTGCCATCAGTGAGACAGGGAACTATGGCTACACCTTC,CAISETGNYGYTF,few,TRBJ1-2,TRBV10-3,.
TGTGCCAGCAGCTTTAGCGGGAACTACAATGAGCAGTTCTTC,CASSFSGNYNEQFF,few,TRBJ2-1,TRBV7-9,TRBD2
TGTGCCAGCAGTCACAGCGGCGGATCCCCTAGTGGCTACACCTTC,CASSHSGGSPSGYTF,.,TRBJ1-2,TRBV7-9,.
TGTGCCAGCACTGGACAGACCCGCAATCAGCCCCAGCATTTT,CASTGQTRNQPQHF,.,TRBJ1-5,TRBV6-4,.
TGTGCCAGCAGCTCGAACCCGACTAGCGGGAGTGGCGAGCAGTACTTC,CASSSNPTSGSGEQYF,few,TRBJ2-7,TRBV9,TRBD2
TGTGCCAGTACTATAGCGGGAGGGCCTTACGAGCAGTACTTC,CASTIAGGPYEQYF,few,TRBJ2-7,TRBV2,TRBD2
TGTGCCAGCAGCAAAACATGCCGGGACAGGGGGGTTAAGAACACTGAAGCTTTCTTT,CASSKTCRDRGVKNTEAFF,.,TRBJ1-1,TRBV21-1,.
TGTGCCAGTACCCCAGGGGGCTTGAGCACAGATACGCAGTATTTT,CASTPGGLSTDTQYF,.,TRBJ2-3,TRBV19,TRBD1
TGTGCCAGCTCACCACCAGGTAGCGGGAGTACGAATGAGCAGTTCTTC,CASSPPGSGSTNEQFF,.,TRBJ2-1,TRBV18,TRBD2
TGTGCCAGCAGCGTAGGAAGCGGAGCCAGCTCCTACGAGCAGTACTTC,CASSVGSGASSYEQYF,.,TRBJ2-7,TRBV9,.
TGCAGCGTGAGTCTGACAGGGGACAATTCACCCCTCCACTTT,CSVSLTGDNSPLHF,.,TRBJ1-6,TRBV29-1,TRBD1
TGTGCCAGCTCACCGTTAGCAGGGGTAGGCAATGAGCAGTTCTTC,CASSPLAGVGNEQFF,.,TRBJ2-1,TRBV18,.
TGTGCCTGGAGTTACGGGGGAGTCCCCTACGAGCAGTACTTC,CAWSYGGVPYEQYF,few,TRBJ2-7,TRBV30,.
TGTGCCAGCAGTCCGACAGGGTACACCGGGGAGCTGTTTTTT,CASSPTGYTGELFF,few,TRBJ2-2,TRBV2,TRBD1
TGCGCCAGCAGCTTCTCCTTAGACGGGAGCCAAGGGACAGATACGCAGTATTTT,CASSFSLDGSQGTDTQYF,.,TRBJ2-3,TRBV5-1,.
TGTGCCTGGACGGGACAGGGGACTTACGAGCAGTACTTC,CAWTGQGTYEQYF,.,TRBJ2-7,TRBV30,TRBD1
TGCGCCAGCAGCTTGGAGTATAGCGGGAGAGCCACAGATACGCAGTATTTT,CASSLEYSGRATDTQYF,few,TRBJ2-3,TRBV5-1,TRBD2
TGTGCCAGCAGCTCACCTAAGAGAGTTACCATTCAGTACTTC,CASSSPKRVTIQYF,.,TRBJ2-4,TRBV5-6,.
TGCGCCAGCAGCTTGGGAGTGATTAGCACAGATACGCAGTATTTT,CASSLGVISTDTQYF,few,TRBJ2-3,TRBV5-1,.
TGTGCCAGCAGCGTAGCCCCGGGGACAGGGCAAGAGACCCAGTACTTC,CASSVAPGTGQETQYF,few,TRBJ2-5,TRBV9,TRBD1
TGCGCCAGCAGCCAGGTGGGGACAGGGGATGGCTACACCTTC,CASSQVGTGDGYTF,.,TRBJ1-2,TRBV4-1,TRBD1
TGTGCCAGCTCGGGGGACAGTGCCTACGAGCAGTACTTC,CASSGDSAYEQYF,few,TRBJ2-7,TRBV11-2,.
TGCGCCAGCAGCTGGGCTAGCGGTGCCTACGAGCAGTACTTC,CASSWASGAYEQYF,.,TRBJ2-7,TRBV5-1,TRBD2
TGCGCCAGCACCCCCCTGGGGGGTAAATCAGATACGCAGTATTTT,CASTPLGGKSDTQYF,.,TRBJ2-3,TRBV5-1,.
TGCGCCAGCAGCCAAGATCGCCCCTTCAGGGGGACGCAAGAGACCCAGTACTTC,CASSQDRPFRGTQETQYF,.,TRBJ2-5,TRBV4-1,TRBD1
TGCGCCAGCAGCCAAGCGGGGTCGGGGTATGAAAAACTGTTTTTT,CASSQAGSGYEKLFF,.,TRBJ1-4,TRBV4-1,.
TGCAGCGTTGAAGGGGGACAGGGTCTTCACAATGAGCAGTTCTTC,CSVEGGQGLHNEQFF,few,TRBJ2-1,TRBV29-1,TRBD1
TGTGCCAGCAGCCCACCCCAAAGGGGAGAGACCCAGTACTTC,CASSPPQRGETQYF,.,TRBJ2-5,TRBV7-9,.
TGTGCCTGGAGCGACCAAGAGACCCAGTACTTC,CAWSDQETQYF,few,TRBJ2-5,TRBV30,.
TGTGCCAGCAGCGCCTCTTCCATTTCCAGGTTCCCAGATACGCAGTATTTT,CASSASSISRFPDTQYF,few,TRBJ2-3,TRBV9,.
TGTGCCAGCAGCTTGGTACAGACAGGACAGAACACTGAAGCTTTCTTT,CASSLVQTGQNTEAFF,.,TRBJ1-1,TRBV5-4,.
TGTGCCTGGAGTTCCCGGACAGGGCTTTACAATGAGCAGTTCTTC,CAWSSRTGLYNEQFF,many,TRBJ2-1,TRBV30,TRBD1
TGCAGCGCCTGGACAGGGAGTGGGGGGAACACTGAAGCTTTCTTT,CSAWTGSGGNTEAFF,.,TRBJ1-1,TRBV29-1,TRBD1
TGTGCCAGCGGCCCGACTAGCTTTAGGGAGCAGTACTTC,CASGPTSFREQYF,few,TRBJ2-7,TRBV6-5,TRBD2
TGTGCCAGCAGTCCACAGGGTAGGGGAGGCTACACCTTC,CASSPQGRGGYTF,.,TRBJ1-2,TRBV6-5,.
TGTGCCAGCAGTCACAGGGGCTCTCCTTTCTATGGCTACACCTTC,CASSHRGSPFYGYTF,once,TRBJ1-2,TRBV25-1,TRBD1
TGCAGTGCTAGAGATGCGGGGCAGCAGTACTTC,CSARDAGQQYF,few,TRBJ2-7,TRBV20-1,.
TGCAGCGTTGAAGATCGCAGGGTGTCAAACTATGGCTACACCTTC,CSVEDRRVSNYGYTF,few,TRBJ1-2,TRBV29-1,.
TGTGCCAGCAGCTTGGCCAGCGGGGGCGAGCAGTACTTC,CASSLASGGEQYF,few,TRBJ2-7,TRBV5-6,TRBD2
TGTGCCTGGAACAGGAGGGCCTCCACAGATACGCAGTATTTT,CAWNRRASTDTQYF,once,TRBJ2-3,TRBV30,.
TGTGCCAGCAGCCAGGATCCGAACACTGAAGCTTTCTTT,CASSQDPNTEAFF,few,TRBJ1-1,TRBV7-9,.
TGCGCCAGCACCCAAGGGGCAGGGCCAGATACGCAGTATTTT,CASTQGAGPDTQYF,.,TRBJ2-3,TRBV4-1,.
TGTGCCATCAGTGTTCGGGGAGATGACACTGAAGCTTTCTTT,CAISVRGDDTEAFF,few,TRBJ1-1,TRBV10-3,.
TGTGCCAGCAGCCCCCGCAGCGGCCAAGAGACCCAGTACTTC,CASSPRSGQETQYF,few,TRBJ2-5,TRBV11-3,.
TGTGCCTGGAGGTCCTTTGGAGGCGATGGCTACACCTTC,CAWRSFGGDGYTF,few,TRBJ1-2,TRBV30,.
TGTGCCAGCAGGGTAGACAGGGGGCTAAACTATGGCTACACCTTC,CASRVDRGLNYGYTF,.,TRBJ1-2,TRBV6-5,TRBD1
TGTGCCGGATCCGCAGGGACTCTCTACGAGCAGTACTTC,CAGSAGTLYEQYF,few,TRBJ2-7,TRBV30,.
TGTGCCATCAGTGAGGGACAGGGGATCACTGAAGCTTTCTTT,CAISEGQGITEAFF,few,TRBJ1-1,TRBV10-3,TRBD1
TGCAGCGGGCGGCGGGATGAGCAGTTCTTC,CSGRRDEQFF,many,TRBJ2-1,TRBV29-1,.
TGTGCCAGCAGGGCATCGGACAGCTCCTATAATTCACCCCTCCACTTT,CASRASDSSYNSPLHF,few,TRBJ1-6,TRBV2,.
TGCGCCAGCAGCTCCCGGGACTCCCGGAAAGATACGCAGTATTTT,CASSSRDSRKDTQYF,.,TRBJ2-3,TRBV5-1,.